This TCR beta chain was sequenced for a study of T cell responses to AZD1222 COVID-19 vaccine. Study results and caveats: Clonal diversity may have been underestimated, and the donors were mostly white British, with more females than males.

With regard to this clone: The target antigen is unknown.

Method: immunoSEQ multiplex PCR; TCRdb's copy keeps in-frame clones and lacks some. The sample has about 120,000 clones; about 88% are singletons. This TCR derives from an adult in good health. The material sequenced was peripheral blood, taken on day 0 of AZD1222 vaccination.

The CDR3 DNA reads TGCAGCGCAACAGGGGGCGAGTCATACGAGCAGTACTTC. It translates to CSATGGESYEQYF. The chain links TRBV29-1 to TRBJ2-7; 9 bases line up with TRBD1. The CDR3 totals 13 residues. Looked up from germline, CDR1 is SQVTM and CDR2 is ANQGSEA. Trimming at V came to 7 bases and at J to 4 bases, leaving 8 bases not matched to a gene.